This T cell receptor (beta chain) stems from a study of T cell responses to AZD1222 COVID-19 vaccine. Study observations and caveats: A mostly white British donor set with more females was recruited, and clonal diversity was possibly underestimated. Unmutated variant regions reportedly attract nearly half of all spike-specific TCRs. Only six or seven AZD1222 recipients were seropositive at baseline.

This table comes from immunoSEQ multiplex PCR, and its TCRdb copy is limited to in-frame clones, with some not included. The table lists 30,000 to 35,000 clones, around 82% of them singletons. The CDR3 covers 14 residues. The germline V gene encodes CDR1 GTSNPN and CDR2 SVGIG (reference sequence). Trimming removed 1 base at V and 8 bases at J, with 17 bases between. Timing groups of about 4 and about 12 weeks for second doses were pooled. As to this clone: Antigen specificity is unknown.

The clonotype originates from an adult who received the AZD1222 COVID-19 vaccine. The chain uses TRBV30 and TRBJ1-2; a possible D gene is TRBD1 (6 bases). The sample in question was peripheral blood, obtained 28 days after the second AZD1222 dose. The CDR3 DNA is TGTGCCTGGAGTGGGACAGTAACACTAAGCGGCTACACCTTC. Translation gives CAWSGTVTLSGYTF.